This passage covers 23 T cell receptor beta chains from one sample sequenced in a study of blood T cell repertoires in COVID-19. Clones were read by immunoSEQ multiplex PCR, and TCRdb kept only the in-frame ones, dropping some. The repertoire has just under 350,000 clones, about 83% of them found once; the top ten carry approximately 3.1%. Input material: peripheral blood. These receptors were taken from a man aged 25-45 years with active or convalescent COVID-19.

The CDR3 protein is CASSPGTSGGKETQYF. Written as DNA, the CDR3 is TGTGCCAGCAGCCCCGGGACTAGCGGGGGCAAAGAGACCCAGTACTTC. This chain connects TRBV7-9 to TRBJ2-5, with TRBD2 identical over 14 bases. The J segment lost 3 bases and the V segment lost 5 bases, leaving 5 bases of the junction unmatched. This CDR3 is 16 amino acids long. From germline, CDR1 is SEHNR and CDR2 FQNEAQ (reference sequence).

To note about this clone: At one end, the junction sequence differs from germline, possibly due to a read error. The gene calls are TRBV28 and TRBJ1-2, with TRBD1 matching over 8 bases. The CDR3 spans 11 residues. Germline values: CDR1 MDHEN, CDR2 SYDVKM. DNA for the CDR3: TGTGCCAGCAGTGTCCGGGACAGGTTTTTCTTC. This encodes CASSVRDRFFF.

The rearrangement joins TRBV5-1 to TRBJ2-7, with 10 bases aligning to TRBD1. Trimming at V came to 0 bases and at J to 1 base, leaving 4 bases not matched to a gene. Looked up from germline, CDR1 is SGHRS and CDR2 is YFSETQ. The CDR3 consists of 16 residues. CDR3 region: CASSLASDRGSYEQYF. As DNA, the CDR3 is TGCGCCAGCAGCTTGGCGTCGGACAGGGGGTCCTACGAGCAGTACTTC. Drawing the rest from reference TRBV5-1 and TRBJ2-7, the complete variable domain is KAGVTQTPRYLIKTRGQQVTLSCSPISGHRSVSWYQQTPGQGLQFLFEYFSETQRNKGNFPGRFSGRQFSNSRSEMNVSTLELGDSALYLCASSLASDRGSYEQYFGPGTRLTVT.

V and J are TRBV5-1 and TRBJ1-2; D possibly corresponds to TRBD1 (6 bases). The V end was cut by 4 bases, the J end by 1 base, with 20 bases between. The CDR3 contains 17 residues. The germline V gene has CDR1 SGHRS and CDR2 YFSETQ. CDR3 nucleotides: TGCGCCAGCAGCCCACGTTCAGGGACACCACTTAACTATGGCTACACCTTC. It yields the protein CASSPRSGTPLNYGYTF.

This chain connects TRBV19 to TRBJ2-1; TRBD2 might be the D (5 bases). The length of the CDR3 is 15 residues. Germline lookup yields CDR1 LNHDA and CDR2 SQIVND (reference sequence). The V end was cut by 4 bases, the J end by 3 bases, with 13 bases between. CDR3 in DNA: TGTGCCAGTAGTAACCTGGGAGTTAACTACAATGAGCAGTTCTTC. This sequence encodes CASSNLGVNYNEQFF.

The CDR3 DNA reads as TGCGCCAGCAGCGAGGGAAACACCTACAATGAGCAGTTCTTC. The encoded protein is CASSEGNTYNEQFF. This chain uses TRBV5-1 with TRBJ2-1; D may be TRBD2 (5 bases). With 4 bases removed from V and 2 bases from J, the gap between germline ends came to 10 bases. CDR1 and CDR2 from the germline V gene are SGHRS and YFSETQ. The CDR3 contains 14 residues.

The chain links TRBV25-1 to TRBJ1-3, with D perhaps TRBD1 (6 bases). V was clipped by 6 bases and J by 5 bases, with 11 bases between them. The germline gives CDR1 MGHDK, CDR2 SYGVNS. This CDR3 has 13 amino acids. CDR3 sequence: CASSPRGRNTIYF. In DNA, the CDR3 is TGTGCCAGCAGCCCCAGGGGTCGAAACACCATATATTTT. Based on the CDR3 plus reference TRBV25-1 and TRBJ1-3, the full variable domain is EADIYQTPRYLVIGTGKKITLECSQTMGHDKMYWYQQDPGMELHLIHYSYGVNSTEKGDLSSESTVSRIRTEHFPLTLESARPSHTSQYLCASSPRGRNTIYFGEGSWLTVV.

V usage is TRBV7-8 and J usage is TRBJ2-4; 14 bases fit TRBD2. Trimming took 4 bases from V and 0 from J; bases not matched to a gene: 8. CDR1 SGHVS and CDR2 FQNEAQ come from the germline V gene. The CDR3 totals 19 residues. The CDR3 bases are TGTGCCAGCAGCTCCCGGACTAGCGGGGGGCCTCTAGCCAAAAACATTCAGTACTTC. It specifies CASSSRTSGGPLAKNIQYF.

J is TRBJ2-2 and V is TRBV18; TRBD2 matches at 9 bases. This CDR3 spans 19 amino acids. CDR1 is KGHSH, CDR2 LQKENI, per germline. Trimming at V came to 0 bases and at J to 2 bases, leaving 10 bases not matched to a gene. The CDR3 region is CASSPPILAGLENTGELFF. CDR3 sequence (DNA): TGTGCCAGCTCACCACCGATCCTAGCGGGATTAGAAAACACCGGGGAGCTGTTTTTT.

The chain employs TRBV3-1 (or the pseudogene TRBV3-2) and TRBJ2-7, with D possibly being TRBD1 (6 bases). The ends were cut back, 5 bases at V and 6 bases at J, with 11 bases in the middle. Germline V gene data show CDR1 as LGHDT and CDR2 as YNNKEL (reference sequence). The CDR3 spans 12 residues. Here the CDR3 DNA reads TGTGCCAGCAGCAACAGGGCCCCCGAGCAGTACTTC. It codes for CASSNRAPEQYF.

This chain uses TRBV4-1 with TRBJ1-5; perhaps TRBD1 as D (6 bases). V lost 0 bases to trimming and J lost 7 bases, with 16 bases between them. CDR1 and CDR2 (germline): MGHRA, YSYEKL. The CDR3 is 16 amino acids. The CDR3 sequence: CASSQDGTGSGQPQHF. DNA of the CDR3: TGCGCCAGCAGCCAAGATGGTACAGGGTCGGGACAGCCCCAGCATTTT.

V is TRBV6-1 and J is TRBJ1-1; D gene unclear. This CDR3 has 12 amino acids. V was trimmed by 2 bases and J by 10 bases, leaving 11 bases between them. Germline CDR1 and CDR2: MNHNS and SASEGT. The DNA for the CDR3 is TGTGCCAGCAGTGAATCTAGGCCTCGAGCTTTCTTT. Translated: CASSESRPRAFF.

The V gene is TRBV3-1 (or the pseudogene TRBV3-2), the J gene TRBJ1-6; D is ambiguous. The length of the CDR3 is 16 residues. V lost 2 bases, J lost 6 bases, and 14 bases lay in between. Per the germline V gene, CDR1 is LGHDT and CDR2 is YNNKEL (reference sequence). The CDR3 DNA reads as TGTGCCAGCAGCCAAAAAGATCAGGTAATTAATTCACCCCTCCACTTT. Residues: CASSQKDQVINSPLHF.

The chain combines TRBV28 with TRBJ2-3; TRBD1 is a possible D gene (6 bases). CDR3 length: 17 amino acids. V shed 6 bases and J shed 6 bases, with 25 bases lying between them. Germline V lookup: CDR1 MDHEN, CDR2 SYDVKM. The chain's CDR3 is CASRGFLGTYGEDTQYF. The CDR3 nucleotides are TGTGCCAGCAGAGGGTTTCTCGGGACATACGGGGAGGATACGCAGTATTTT. The full variable domain, its missing parts supplied by reference TRBV28 and TRBJ2-3, is DVKVTQSSRYLVKRTGEKVFLECVQDMDHENMFWYRQDPGLGLRLIYFSYDVKMKEKGDIPEGYSVSREKKERFSLILESASTNQTSMYLCASRGFLGTYGEDTQYFGPGTRLTVL.

This sequence joins TRBV24-1 and TRBJ1-5, with 9 nucleotides matching TRBD1. V lost 7 bases and J lost 2; bases outside the gene matches: 17. The CDR3 runs 19 residues. The V gene's germline CDR1 is KGHDR and CDR2 SFDVKD. CDR3 protein: CATSLKPGQGRIGNQPQHF. The CDR3 DNA follows: TGTGCCACCAGCCTTAAACCGGGACAGGGACGTATTGGCAATCAGCCCCAGCATTTT.

This sequence joins TRBV11-3 and TRBJ2-2, with D possibly being TRBD1 (6 bases). The V gene's germline CDR1 is SGHNT and CDR2 YENEEA. The CDR3 runs to 20 residues. V was trimmed by 3 bases and J by 0 bases, leaving 23 bases between them. The CDR3 protein is CASSFNLYIGQNPNTGELFF. The CDR3 coding sequence is TGTGCCAGCAGCTTCAACCTTTATATTGGACAGAACCCGAACACCGGGGAGCTGTTTTTT.

The chain joins TRBV3-1 (or the pseudogene TRBV3-2) to TRBJ1-1; D may be TRBD1 (6 bases). The germline gives CDR1 LGHDT, CDR2 YNNKEL (reference sequence). The CDR3 loop spans 16 amino acids. Trimming stripped 0 bases from V and 3 bases from J, with 14 bases between. In DNA form, the CDR3 reads TGTGCCAGCAGCCAAGAATTGTACAGGGTCGACACTGAAGCTTTCTTT. Translating it yields CASSQELYRVDTEAFF.

This clone was seen only a few times. The genes are TRBV6-2 or TRBV6-3 and TRBJ2-1; 8 bases fit TRBD2. Losses at the gene ends were 4 bases for V and 4 bases for J; bases not matched to a gene: 6. This CDR3 is 15 amino acids long. CDR1 and CDR2 from the germline V gene are MNHEY and SVGEGT. The CDR3 here is CASSFYGGGYNEQFF. The CDR3, as DNA: TGTGCCAGCAGTTTTTACGGGGGGGGTTACAATGAGCAGTTCTTC.

The V gene is TRBV6-5, the J gene TRBJ2-3; 11 bases map to TRBD2. The trim removed 7 bases at V and 5 bases at J, leaving 5 bases unmatched. CDR3 length: 14 residues. Germline values: CDR1 MNHEY, CDR2 SVGAGI. The CDR3 sequence: CASKLAGAQDTQYF. The CDR3 DNA reads as TGTGCCAGCAAACTAGCGGGGGCACAAGATACGCAGTATTTT.

The V call is TRBV30, the J call TRBJ2-7, with a weak D call TRBD2 (5 bases). V shed 2 bases and J shed 6 bases, with 17 bases lying between them. Per germline, CDR1 GTSNPN and CDR2 SVGIG (reference sequence). CDR3 length: 14 amino acids. CDR3: CAWSRGLDLGEQYF. The CDR3, as DNA: TGTGCCTGGAGTCGCGGGCTTGACTTGGGCGAGCAGTACTTC.

The V call is TRBV6-5, the J call TRBJ1-2, with D maybe TRBD1 (5 bases). The germline V gene has CDR1 MNHEY and CDR2 SVGAGI. V lost 8 bases, J lost 8 bases, and 24 bases lay in between. The CDR3 is 15 residues long. CDR3 nucleotide sequence: TGTGCCAGCTCCTGGGGCGTAGAAGCCCTAAGGGGCTACACCTTC. Translating it yields CASSWGVEALRGYTF.

The chain is built from TRBV4-2 and TRBJ2-7, with D tentatively TRBD2 (5 bases). This CDR3 has 15 amino acids. Per germline, CDR1 LGHNA and CDR2 YNFKEQ. Between the trimmed V and J ends, which lost 0 bases and 2 bases, there was a span of 11 bases. In DNA form, the CDR3 reads TGTGCCAGCAGCCAAGACGAGGGATTCGCCTACGAGCAGTACTTC. Translating gives CASSQDEGFAYEQYF.

This chain connects TRBV3-1 (or the pseudogene TRBV3-2) to TRBJ1-1, with 9 bases identical to TRBD1. The V gene end was trimmed by 4 bases and the J gene end by 9 bases; junction bases not matched to a gene: 9. The length of the CDR3 is 14 residues. In germline, CDR1 is LGHDT, CDR2 YNNKEL (reference sequence). DNA for the CDR3: TGTGCCAGCAGCCCATGGGGAGACAGGGGGAAAGCTTTCTTT. This gives the protein CASSPWGDRGKAFF.